These 11 T cell receptor beta chains originate from one sample sequenced in a study of early T cells in non-severe SARS-CoV-2 infection. TCRdb itself ran the 5' RACE reads through MiXCR, one entry per CDR3 protein. The sample yields tens of thousands of distinct CDR3 sequences, approximately 17% seen once. Source: whole blood, taken at baseline. The source of these receptors is an adult who was a healthcare worker with PCR-confirmed SARS-CoV-2 infection or an uninfected control (not recorded which).

V and J are TRBV28 and TRBJ2-7; 10 bases match TRBD2. The CDR3 consists of 16 residues. The germline V gene has CDR1 MDHEN and CDR2 SYDVKM. Trimming cost V 4 bases and J 2 bases; bases outside gene matches: 8. The chain's CDR3 is CASSSHLLAGPYEQYF. Here the CDR3 DNA reads TGTGCCAGCAGTTCCCACCTACTAGCGGGACCCTACGAGCAGTACTTC.

This clonotype was recorded at least ten times. The chain uses TRBV28 and TRBJ2-7, with D unresolved. The CDR3 covers 11 residues. The V and J ends lost 5 bases and 3 bases respectively, with 5 bases between them. Germline V lookup: CDR1 MDHEN, CDR2 SYDVKM. Written as DNA, the CDR3 is TGTGCCAGCAGTCGAAGCTACGAGCAGTACTTC. Its protein product is CASSRSYEQYF.

This clonotype was detected a few times. The rearrangement uses TRBV11-2 and TRBJ1-1; D perhaps matches TRBD1 (6 bases). The CDR3 loop spans 16 amino acids. Trimming shortened V by 5 bases and J by 0 bases, and 16 bases separated the two germline ends. Germline lookup yields CDR1 SGHAT and CDR2 FQNNGV. The CDR3 nucleotides are TGTGCCAGCAGCCCACCGACAGGACTCCTGAACACTGAAGCTTTCTTT. The encoded protein is CASSPPTGLLNTEAFF.

The count of this clonotype is one. The chain combines TRBV6-5 with TRBJ2-2; D not certain. This CDR3 region has 14 residues. Germline V CDR1 and CDR2: MNHEY, SVGAGI. Trimming took 2 bases from V and 0 from J, leaving 4 bases between them. The DNA of the CDR3 is TGTGCCAGCAGTTACAGGTCGAACACCGGGGAGCTGTTTTTT. Translation gives CASSYRSNTGELFF.

This clonotype has just a few counts. The V and J genes are TRBV12-3 or TRBV12-4 and TRBJ2-7; D uncertain. The CDR3 has 13 amino acids. Trimming left V 7 bases short and J 7 bases short, with 17 bases between. Here the CDR3 DNA reads TGTGCCAGCACAGTCTCCCGTAGCACGGAGCAGTACTTC. Translating gives CASTVSRSTEQYF.

The chain is built from TRBV14 and TRBJ2-7, with D tentatively TRBD2 (5 bases). Looked up from germline, CDR1 is SGHDN and CDR2 is FVKESK. The CDR3 extends over 13 amino acids. V shed 4 bases and J shed 7 bases, with 14 bases lying between them. CDR3 amino acids: CASSLLATGEQYF. CDR3 DNA sequence: TGTGCCAGCAGCCTCCTAGCAACGGGGGAGCAGTACTTC.

This clonotype was seen only a few times. V is TRBV2 and J is TRBJ2-3; TRBD2 matches 7 bases. This CDR3 comprises 14 residues. Germline V CDR1 and CDR2: SNHLY, FYNNEI. V dropped 3 bases and J dropped 4; count of bases not matched to a gene: 4. This CDR3 is CASSDSGNPDTQYF. CDR3 sequence (DNA): TGTGCCAGCAGTGACAGCGGGAACCCAGATACGCAGTATTTT.

V and J are TRBV15 and TRBJ2-7; D not resolved. V was pared by 1 base and J by 3 bases, with 7 bases between. CDR3 size: 13 residues. Germline V gives CDR1 LNHNV, CDR2 YYDKDF (reference sequence). The CDR3 spells CATSRGPFYEQYF. The CDR3 DNA reads as TGTGCCACCAGCAGAGGCCCTTTCTACGAGCAGTACTTC. The variable domain in full, with the rest retrieved from reference TRBV15 and TRBJ2-7, is DAMVIQNPRYQVTQFGKPVTLSCSQTLNHNVMYWYQQKSSQAPKLLFHYYDKDFNNEADTPDNFQSRRPNTSFCFLDIRSPGLGDTAMYLCATSRGPFYEQYFGPGTRLTVT.

In this sample, this clonotype turned up many times. This chain links TRBV5-1 with TRBJ2-5; D is ambiguous. This CDR3 contains 14 residues. Trimming took off 1 base at V and 5 bases at J, with 12 bases between the two ends. Per germline, CDR1 SGHRS and CDR2 YFSETQ. In DNA form, the CDR3 reads TGCGCCAGCAGCTTGAACCCACACGGGGAGACCCAGTACTTC. Translated, it gives CASSLNPHGETQYF.

The J gene is TRBJ2-3, the V gene TRBV4-3; D unclear. The germline gives CDR1 LGHNA, CDR2 YSLEER. The ends were cut back, 1 base at V and 3 bases at J, with 14 bases in the middle. The CDR3 is 16 residues long. The CDR3 is CASSQVPSGLTDTQYF. CDR3 DNA sequence: TGCGCCAGCAGCCAAGTTCCGTCAGGTCTGACAGATACGCAGTATTTT.

This clonotype turned up a few times. The chain is built from TRBV7-9 and TRBJ2-4, with D possibly being TRBD1 (6 bases). Between the trimmed V and J ends, which lost 5 bases and 9 bases, there was a span of 14 bases. Germline CDR1 SEHNR, CDR2 FQNEAQ (reference sequence). This CDR3 is 13 amino acids long. For the CDR3, the DNA is TGTGCCAGCAGCCCCCAGGGGCTGAGCATTCAGTACTTC. Translated, it gives CASSPQGLSIQYF.